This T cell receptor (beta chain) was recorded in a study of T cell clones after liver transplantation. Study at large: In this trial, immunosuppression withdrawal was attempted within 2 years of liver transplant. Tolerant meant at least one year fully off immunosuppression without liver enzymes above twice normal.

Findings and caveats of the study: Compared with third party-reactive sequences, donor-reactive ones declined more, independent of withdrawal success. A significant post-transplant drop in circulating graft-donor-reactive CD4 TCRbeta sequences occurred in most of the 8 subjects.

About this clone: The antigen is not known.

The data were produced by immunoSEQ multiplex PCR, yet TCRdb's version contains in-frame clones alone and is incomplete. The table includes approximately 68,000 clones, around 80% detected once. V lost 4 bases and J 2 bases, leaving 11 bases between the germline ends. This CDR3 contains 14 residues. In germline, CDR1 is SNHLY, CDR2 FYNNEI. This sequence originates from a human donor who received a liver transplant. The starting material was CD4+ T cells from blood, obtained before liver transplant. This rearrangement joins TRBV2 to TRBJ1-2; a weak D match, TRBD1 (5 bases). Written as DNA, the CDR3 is TGTGCCAGCAGTGTCCGGGGGGTGAACTATGGCTACACCTTC. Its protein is CASSVRGVNYGYTF.